This TCR beta chain was documented in a study of human CD4 T cells and Enterobacteriaceae. Deep-level sequencing, detecting one cell in 200,000, covered ex vivo memory CD4+. Repertoires were generated with immunoSEQ multiplex PCR, while TCRdb's copy carries only in-frame clones and drops some. Among 25,000 to 35,000 clones listed, 80% to 90% were seen once. Trimming removed 4 bases at V and 8 bases at J, with 15 bases between. The CDR3 has 14 residues. Germline-derived CDR1 and CDR2 are WNHNN and SYGVQD (reference sequence). Sorting took every CD4+ cell except CD45RA+CCR7+CD95- naive cells, reaching over 95% purity.

The sample consisted of memory CD4+ T cells from blood. The chain employs TRBV10-1 and TRBJ2-1, with TRBD2 as a possible D gene (5 bases). The sequence was obtained from a human donor in good health. The DNA of the CDR3 is TGCGCCAGCAGTGCGGCTAGCAGTGTCGATGAGCAGTTCTTC. Its translation is CASSAASSVDEQFF.